The clone carrying this T cell receptor (beta chain) showed up many times. The data originate from a study of T-cell reconstitution after alpha-beta-depleted transplantation in children. As it was prepared, the TCRbeta library received unique molecular identifiers. TCRdb re-analysed the PCR reads in MiXCR, keeping a single row per CDR3 protein. This sample has about 190,000 distinct CDR3 sequences, with more than 6.5% found just once. Germline loops: CDR1 DFQATT, CDR2 SNEGSKA (reference sequence). V was cut by 1 base and J by 6 bases, with 12 bases left in between. The CDR3 consists of 13 residues. This chain links TRBV20-1 with TRBJ1-1; D is ambiguous. This specimen was PBMCs from the stem cell graft donor, taken from the stem cell graft. This TCR was sampled from a human donor who donated a stem cell graft to a child with Wiskott-Aldrich syndrome. For the CDR3, the DNA is TGCAGTGCTAGAGCCCCGACTGGCGCTGAAGCTTTCTTT. Translated, it gives CSARAPTGAEAFF.